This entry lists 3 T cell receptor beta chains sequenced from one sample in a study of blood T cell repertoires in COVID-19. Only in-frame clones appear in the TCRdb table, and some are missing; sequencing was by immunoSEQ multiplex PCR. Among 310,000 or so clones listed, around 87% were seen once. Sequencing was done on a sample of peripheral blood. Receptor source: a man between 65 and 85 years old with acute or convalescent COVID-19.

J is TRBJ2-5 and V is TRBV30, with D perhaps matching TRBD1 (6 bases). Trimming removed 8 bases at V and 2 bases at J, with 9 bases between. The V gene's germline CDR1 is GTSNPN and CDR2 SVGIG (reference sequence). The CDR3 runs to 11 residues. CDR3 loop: CAQGQQETQYF. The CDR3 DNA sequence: TGTGCCCAAGGACAGCAAGAGACCCAGTACTTC.

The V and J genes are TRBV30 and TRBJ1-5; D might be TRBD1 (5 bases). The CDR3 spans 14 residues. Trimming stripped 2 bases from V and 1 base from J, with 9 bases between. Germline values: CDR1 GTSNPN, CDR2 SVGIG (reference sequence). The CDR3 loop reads CAWSTGLSNQPQHF. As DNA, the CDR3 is TGTGCCTGGAGTACGGGACTCAGCAATCAGCCCCAGCATTTT. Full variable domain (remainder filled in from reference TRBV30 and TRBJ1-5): SQTIHQWPATLVQPVGSPLSLECTVEGTSNPNLYWYRQAAGRGLQLLFYSVGIGQISSEVPQNLSASRPQDRQFILSSKKLLLSDSGFYLCAWSTGLSNQPQHFGDGTRLSIL.

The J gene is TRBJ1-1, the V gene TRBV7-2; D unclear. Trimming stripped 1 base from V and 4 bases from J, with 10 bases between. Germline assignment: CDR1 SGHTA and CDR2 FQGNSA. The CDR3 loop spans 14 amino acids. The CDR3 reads CASSLVRYPTEAFF. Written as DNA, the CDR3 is TGTGCCAGCAGCTTAGTACGCTACCCCACTGAAGCTTTCTTT.